Listed below are T cell receptor beta chains from one sample, sequenced in a study of cytomegalovirus exposure and HLA in healthy donors. The table came from immunoSEQ multiplex PCR; TCRdb's copy has only in-frame clones and leaves some out. The table shows about 110,000 clones, with about 94% occurring only once. The sequenced material came from PBMCs. The source is a woman aged 18-35 years in good health and CMV-seronegative. CDR3s include the opening cysteine and the closing phenylalanine or tryptophan. The order of the fields is clone size, V gene, J gene, D gene, CDR3 DNA, CDR3 protein. A D gene is named only where the DNA matches it firmly. Not every row has a clone size; where given, it reads once, few, many or a size class.

size: NA
V: TRBV21-1
J: TRBJ1-6
D: NA
DNA: TGTGCCAGCAGCAAAGGTGAACCAGCAGGTAATTCACCCCTCCACTTT
CDR3: CASSKGEPAGNSPLHF

size: NA
V: TRBV27
J: TRBJ2-7
D: TRBD1
DNA: TGTGCCAGCAGCCCATCACGCCCGACAGGGTCCTACGAGCAGTACTTC
CDR3: CASSPSRPTGSYEQYF

size: NA
V: TRBV9
J: TRBJ2-3
D: TRBD2
DNA: TGTGCCAGCAGCTCCCGAGCGGGGAACACAGATACGCAGTATTTT
CDR3: CASSSRAGNTDTQYF

size: NA
V: TRBV28
J: TRBJ1-5
D: TRBD1
DNA: TGTGCCAGCAGATCCTCGGGGACAGGGTTCGGAAGGCCCCAGCATTTT
CDR3: CASRSSGTGFGRPQHF

size: NA
V: TRBV2
J: TRBJ1-5
D: TRBD1
DNA: TGTGCCAGCAAGACAGGGGGCCCTAGCAATCAGCCCCAGCATTTT
CDR3: CASKTGGPSNQPQHF

size: NA
V: TRBV28
J: TRBJ2-1
D: NA
DNA: TGTGCCAGCAGTCCGGACAGTCTTCCGAACAATGAGCAGTTCTTC
CDR3: CASSPDSLPNNEQFF

size: NA
V: TRBV4-1
J: TRBJ2-5
D: TRBD2
DNA: TGCGCCAGCAGCCAAGGGACTAGCGGGGCGGAGACCCAGTACTTC
CDR3: CASSQGTSGAETQYF

size: many
V: TRBV14
J: TRBJ1-1
D: TRBD1
DNA: TGTGCCAGCGGGGGACAGGTGAACACTGAAGCTTTCTTT
CDR3: CASGGQVNTEAFF

size: NA
V: TRBV20-1
J: TRBJ1-1
D: NA
DNA: TGCAGTGCTAGCTTTCGGGGAGCTTTCTTT
CDR3: CSASFRGAFF

size: NA
V: TRBV28
J: TRBJ2-3
D: TRBD1
DNA: TGTGCCAGCAGTTTTAGACAGGGAATTGGAGATACGCAGTATTTT
CDR3: CASSFRQGIGDTQYF

size: NA
V: TRBV4-2
J: TRBJ2-4
D: TRBD2
DNA: TGTGCCAGCAGCCAAGGAACGGGACTAGCTCTAGGGAACATTCAGTACTTC
CDR3: CASSQGTGLALGNIQYF

size: NA
V: TRBV7-9
J: TRBJ2-7
D: NA
DNA: TGTGCCAGCTCCAAAGTGGAGGTATACTACGAGCAGTACTTC
CDR3: CASSKVEVYYEQYF

size: NA
V: TRBV9
J: TRBJ2-1
D: TRBD1
DNA: TGTGCCAGCAGCTTGACAGGGCCCCCCAGGGGGGAGCAGTTCTTC
CDR3: CASSLTGPPRGEQFF

size: NA
V: TRBV7-2
J: TRBJ2-3
D: TRBD1
DNA: TGTGCCAGCAGCAGGACAGGGACAAGCACAGATACGCAGTATTTT
CDR3: CASSRTGTSTDTQYF

size: NA
V: TRBV4-2
J: TRBJ1-4
D: NA
DNA: TGTGCCAGCAGCCAAGAGATCCCGGGTGGGGAAAAACTGTTTTTT
CDR3: CASSQEIPGGEKLFF

size: NA
V: TRBV2
J: TRBJ1-5
D: NA
DNA: TGTGCCAGCAGTGAAGTAACGGTCAATCAGCCCCAGCATTTT
CDR3: CASSEVTVNQPQHF

size: NA
V: TRBV5-1
J: TRBJ1-5
D: NA
DNA: TGCGCCAGCAGGAGGGCCGCCGATCAGCCCCAGCATTTT
CDR3: CASRRAADQPQHF

size: NA
V: TRBV5-4
J: TRBJ2-7
D: NA
DNA: TGTGCCAGCAGCTTGGGCCCCGAACGCGACGAGCAGTACTTC
CDR3: CASSLGPERDEQYF

size: NA
V: TRBV10-1
J: TRBJ1-5
D: NA
DNA: TGCGCCAGCAGTCGAACGAGGTTGGCACATCAGCCCCAGCATTTT
CDR3: CASSRTRLAHQPQHF

size: NA
V: TRBV7-2
J: TRBJ1-1
D: NA
DNA: TGTGCCAGCAGCTTACAGGGGCAGAACACTGAAGCTTTCTTT
CDR3: CASSLQGQNTEAFF

size: NA
V: TRBV18
J: TRBJ1-2
D: TRBD1
DNA: TGTGCCAGCTACAGGACAGGGTCGGGCTATGGCTACACCTTC
CDR3: CASYRTGSGYGYTF

size: NA
V: TRBV5-5
J: TRBJ2-3
D: TRBD2
DNA: TGTGCCAGCGGCCAGCGGGGGGGGGCCACAGATACGCAGTATTTT
CDR3: CASGQRGGATDTQYF

size: NA
V: TRBV29-1
J: TRBJ2-1
D: NA
DNA: TGCAGCGTTGATTGGGGGGGGCCCCAGTTCTTC
CDR3: CSVDWGGPQFF

size: NA
V: TRBV19
J: TRBJ2-7
D: NA
DNA: TGTGCCAGTAGTATAACCGTCGGTCCCTACGAGCAGTACTTC
CDR3: CASSITVGPYEQYF

size: NA
V: TRBV27
J: TRBJ2-1
D: NA
DNA: TGTGCCAGCAGTTTGGGGCGAAGCTCCTACAATGAGCAGTTCTTC
CDR3: CASSLGRSSYNEQFF

size: NA
V: TRBV27
J: TRBJ1-5
D: NA
DNA: TGTGCCAGCAGTTTATTCACAGGGAGCAATCAGCCCCAGCATTTT
CDR3: CASSLFTGSNQPQHF

size: NA
V: TRBV28
J: TRBJ1-1
D: TRBD1
DNA: TGTGCCAGCAGTTTACCGAGGACAGGGAGTACTGAAGCTTTCTTT
CDR3: CASSLPRTGSTEAFF

size: once
V: TRBV4-1
J: TRBJ2-3
D: TRBD2
DNA: TGCGCCAGCAGCCGACCTAGCGGGGGGATAGGTATAGATACGCAGTATTTT
CDR3: CASSRPSGGIGIDTQYF

size: NA
V: TRBV5-4
J: TRBJ2-3
D: NA
DNA: TGTGCCAGCAGCTTGGGGGCGGGGAGGGGGACAGATACGCAGTATTTT
CDR3: CASSLGAGRGTDTQYF

size: NA
V: TRBV29-1
J: TRBJ2-1
D: TRBD1
DNA: TGCAGCGCCACAGGGGAAGGCAATGAGCAGTTCTTC
CDR3: CSATGEGNEQFF

size: NA
V: TRBV5-4
J: TRBJ2-1
D: TRBD1
DNA: TGTGCCAGCAGCCCACAGGGGGCCGGTGGTTGGTACAATGAGCAGTTCTTC
CDR3: CASSPQGAGGWYNEQFF

size: NA
V: TRBV5-8
J: TRBJ2-3
D: NA
DNA: TGTGCCAGCACGAATGCGGGCCCTAGCACAGATACGCAGTATTTT
CDR3: CASTNAGPSTDTQYF

size: NA
V: TRBV27
J: TRBJ2-3
D: TRBD2
DNA: TGTGCCAGCAGGAGACTAGCGGGGTTAACGCAGTATTTT
CDR3: CASRRLAGLTQYF

size: once
V: TRBV5-1
J: TRBJ1-5
D: TRBD1
DNA: TGCGCCAGCAGCCAAAACCCGACAGGGTCGGGTCAGCCCCAGCATTTT
CDR3: CASSQNPTGSGQPQHF

size: once
V: TRBV27
J: TRBJ2-1
D: TRBD2
DNA: TGTGCCAGCAGTTTCACACGCGGGGGGACAAACAATGAGCAGTTCTTC
CDR3: CASSFTRGGTNNEQFF

size: NA
V: TRBV9
J: TRBJ1-1
D: NA
DNA: TGTGCCAGCAGCGTGACAGTGAACACTGAAGCTTTCTTT
CDR3: CASSVTVNTEAFF

size: NA
V: TRBV5-1
J: TRBJ2-6
D: TRBD1
DNA: TGCGCCAGCAGCTTGGTTGGACAGGGATCTGCTGGGGCCAACGTCCTGACTTTC
CDR3: CASSLVGQGSAGANVLTF

size: NA
V: TRBV9
J: TRBJ1-3
D: NA
DNA: TGTGCCAGCAGCGTTGGCCCAGGTCAGTTCTCTGGAAACACCATATATTTT
CDR3: CASSVGPGQFSGNTIYF